This is a list of T cell receptor beta chains from one sample in a study of technical replicates of blood from a handful of donors. Repertoires were generated with immunoSEQ multiplex PCR, while TCRdb's copy carries only in-frame clones and drops some. Altogether approximately 12,000 clones are present, 85% to 95% being singletons, with the ten largest covering 8.5%. Material for sequencing was PBMCs. The receptors were sampled from a human donor in good health. Both conserved end residues are part of each CDR3. A D gene is named only where the DNA matches it firmly. Size tells how often a clone was seen (once, few, many) or the class of an expanded clone, and some rows leave it out.

.	TRBV7-2	.	TRBJ1-5	CASSPQVDNQPQHF	TGTGCCAGCAGCCCGCAGGTGGACAATCAGCCCCAGCATTTT
TRBD2	TRBV4-2	.	TRBJ2-3	CASSQGGAGSTDTQYF	TGTGCCAGCAGCCAAGGGGGAGCGGGAAGCACAGATACGCAGTATTTT
TRBD2	TRBV6-1	once	TRBJ2-7	CASSALAGGPYEQYF	TGTGCCAGCAGTGCACTAGCGGGAGGGCCCTACGAGCAGTACTTC
.	TRBV2	.	TRBJ1-4	CASMQDNSNEKLFF	TGTGCCAGCATGCAGGACAACTCTAATGAAAAACTGTTTTTT
.	TRBV30	.	TRBJ2-5	CACQGAENRFQETQYF	TGTGCCTGCCAGGGCGCCGAAAATCGCTTCCAAGAGACCCAGTACTTC
.	TRBV19	few	TRBJ2-5	CASSPQGPETQYF	TGTGCCAGTAGTCCTCAGGGTCCAGAGACCCAGTACTTC
TRBD1	TRBV18	once	TRBJ1-1	CASSLGRGRITEAFF	TGTGCCAGCTCACTAGGCAGGGGGCGTATCACTGAAGCTTTCTTT
.	TRBV29-1	once	TRBJ2-7	CSAGSGWEQYF	TGCAGCGCAGGGTCGGGTTGGGAGCAGTACTTC
TRBD1	TRBV6-6	.	TRBJ1-2	CASSLKGQVGYGYTF	TGTGCCAGCAGTTTGAAGGGACAGGTCGGGTATGGCTACACCTTC
TRBD2	TRBV18	.	TRBJ2-1	CASAETSGASYNEQFF	TGTGCCAGCGCGGAGACTAGCGGGGCCTCCTACAATGAGCAGTTCTTC
.	TRBV4-2	.	TRBJ2-3	CASSPDGSRGGTDTQYF	TGTGCCAGCAGCCCCGACGGCTCCAGGGGGGGCACAGATACGCAGTATTTT
TRBD1	TRBV14	few	TRBJ1-1	CASSGQGNTEAFF	TGTGCCAGCAGCGGACAGGGGAACACTGAAGCTTTCTTT
TRBD1	TRBV28	.	TRBJ2-2	CASSLSRGPGELFF	TGTGCCAGCAGTTTATCCAGGGGGCCCGGGGAGCTGTTTTTT
TRBD2	TRBV5-4	.	TRBJ2-4	CASSLEGGRAKNIQYF	TGTGCCAGCAGCTTGGAGGGCGGGAGGGCCAAAAACATTCAGTACTTC
TRBD1	TRBV13	.	TRBJ2-7	CASSNTGVQSWEQYF	TGTGCCAGCAGCAATACAGGGGTGCAAAGTTGGGAGCAGTACTTC
.	TRBV7-7	.	TRBJ2-7	CASSLADGSSYEQYF	TGTGCCAGCAGCTTAGCAGACGGGAGCTCCTACGAGCAGTACTTC
.	TRBV19	.	TRBJ1-1	CASSRGGEAFF	TGTGCCAGTAGTAGGGGCGGTGAAGCTTTCTTT
.	TRBV7-8	.	TRBJ1-5	CASSHGANQPQHF	TGTGCCAGCAGCCATGGGGCTAATCAGCCCCAGCATTTT
TRBD2	TRBV25-1	few	TRBJ2-1	CASSVLAGDNEQFF	TGTGCCAGCAGTGTGCTAGCGGGAGACAATGAGCAGTTCTTC
.	TRBV15	.	TRBJ2-6	CATSRDRGSGANVLTF	TGTGCCACCAGCAGAGATCGGGGGTCTGGGGCCAACGTCCTGACTTTC
TRBD2	TRBV7-3	.	TRBJ2-7	CASSPQGLAEPYEQYF	TGTGCCAGCAGCCCCCAGGGACTAGCGGAGCCCTACGAGCAGTACTTC
.	TRBV10-2	.	TRBJ1-1	CASNLRGEAFF	TGCGCCAGCAATCTCCGGGGTGAAGCTTTCTTT
TRBD1	TRBV7-9	.	TRBJ2-3	CASSPDRGRDTQYF	TGTGCCAGCAGCCCGGACAGGGGTAGAGATACGCAGTATTTT
.	TRBV7-2	.	TRBJ2-3	CASSPDGGEADTQYF	TGTGCCAGCAGCCCCGATGGAGGGGAGGCTGATACGCAGTATTTT
TRBD2	TRBV7-9	.	TRBJ2-6	CASSSPRQRGISGANVLTF	TGTGCCAGCAGCTCCCCCCGGCAGCGGGGAATCTCTGGGGCCAACGTCCTGACTTTC
TRBD2	TRBV25-1	.	TRBJ2-5	CASSESGLAQWETQYF	TGTGCCAGCAGTGAATCCGGACTAGCGCAGTGGGAGACCCAGTACTTC
.	TRBV7-3	.	TRBJ2-1	CASSSGLDRDKQFF	TGTGCCAGCAGCTCGGGACTCGACAGGGATAAGCAGTTCTTC
.	TRBV18	.	TRBJ2-7	CASSQGVMGSIYEQYF	TGTGCCAGCTCGCAGGGTGTGATGGGGTCTATCTACGAGCAGTACTTC
TRBD2	TRBV6-1	.	TRBJ2-4	CASISGRVNIQYF	TGTGCCAGCATTAGCGGGAGGGTGAACATTCAGTACTTC
.	TRBV9	.	TRBJ2-5	CASSVMGVAQETQYF	TGTGCCAGCAGCGTCATGGGAGTAGCCCAAGAGACCCAGTACTTC
.	TRBV7-6	.	TRBJ2-1	CASSPGPGREQFF	TGTGCCAGCAGCCCAGGACCAGGGCGTGAGCAGTTCTTC
.	TRBV21-1	.	TRBJ2-2	CASSPAPGQGHTGELFF	TGTGCCAGCAGCCCAGCGCCGGGACAGGGCCACACCGGGGAGCTGTTTTTT
TRBD1	TRBV9	.	TRBJ2-3	CASSAGNPGGDTQYF	TGTGCCAGCAGCGCCGGGAACCCAGGGGGAGATACGCAGTATTTT
TRBD1	TRBV7-2	.	TRBJ2-2	CASSLQGANGELFF	TGTGCCAGCAGCTTACAGGGGGCTAACGGGGAGCTGTTTTTT
.	TRBV5-4	once	TRBJ2-7	CASSSSYEQYF	TGTGCCAGCAGCTCTTCCTACGAGCAGTACTTC
TRBD1	TRBV30	.	TRBJ1-1	CAWRILAGRGHHEAFF	TGTGCCTGGAGAATCCTCGCCGGCAGGGGGCATCATGAAGCTTTCTTT
TRBD1	TRBV4-2	.	TRBJ1-5	CASSQGTGSGQPQHF	TGTGCCAGCAGCCAAGGGACAGGGTCTGGTCAGCCCCAGCATTTT
TRBD1	TRBV6-5	.	TRBJ2-7	CASSRDRDEQYF	TGTGCCAGCAGCCGAGACAGGGACGAGCAGTACTTC